This T cell receptor (beta chain) was obtained from a study of graft-versus-host responses after intestinal transplantation. Concerning this clone: Its target is unknown.

The table came from immunoSEQ multiplex PCR; TCRdb's copy has only in-frame clones and leaves some out. The sample lists roughly 98,000 clones; approximately 92% were seen once. V dropped 4 bases and J dropped 5; count of bases not matched to a gene: 6. CDR1 and CDR2 (germline): GTSNPN, SVGIG (reference sequence). The CDR3 runs to 13 residues. This chain uses TRBV30 with TRBJ2-3; 7 bases match TRBD1. The clonotype was recovered from a human donor who was the organ donor for an intestinal transplant. This material consisted of unstimulated CD8+ T cells sorted from spleen or lymph node cells, taken before transplant. CDR3 in amino acids: CAWNTGVEDTQYF. In nucleotides, the CDR3 is TGTGCCTGGAATACAGGGGTGGAAGATACGCAGTATTTT.